This T cell receptor beta chain was profiled in a study of shared clonotypes between healthy human individuals. This table comes from immunoSEQ multiplex PCR, and its TCRdb copy is limited to in-frame clones, with some not included. The repertoire has some 2,500,000 clones, around 90% of them found once; the top ten carry 0.3% to 0.45%. The CDR3 consists of 14 residues. Looked up from germline, CDR1 is SQVTM and CDR2 is ANQGSEA. J gave up 5 bases and V 6 bases, and 13 bases lay outside the gene matches. The rearrangement joins TRBV29-1 to TRBJ2-7; 7 bases map to TRBD2. This TCR came from a man between 18 and 35 years old in good health. Some clones in this sample may be carry-over from other donors' samples. The sequencing sample was made of naive CD4+ T cells from PBMCs. Noted subset: CD45RA+ positively selected. Here the CDR3 DNA reads TGCAGCGTCCGACACCGGGACTACTCGCACGAGCAGTACTTC. Protein product: CSVRHRDYSHEQYF.